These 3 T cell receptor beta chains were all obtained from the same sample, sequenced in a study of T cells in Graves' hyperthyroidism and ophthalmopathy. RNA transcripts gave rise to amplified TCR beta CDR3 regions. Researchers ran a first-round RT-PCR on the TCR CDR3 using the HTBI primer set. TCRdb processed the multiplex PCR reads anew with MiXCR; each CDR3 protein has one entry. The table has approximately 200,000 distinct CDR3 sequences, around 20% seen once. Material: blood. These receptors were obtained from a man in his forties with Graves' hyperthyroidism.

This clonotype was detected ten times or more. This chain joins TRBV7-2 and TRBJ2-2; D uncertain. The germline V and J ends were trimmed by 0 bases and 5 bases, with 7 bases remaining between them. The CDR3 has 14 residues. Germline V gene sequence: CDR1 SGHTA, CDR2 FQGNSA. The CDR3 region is CASSLALATGELFF. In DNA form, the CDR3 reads TGTGCCAGCAGCTTAGCTTTGGCTACCGGGGAGCTGTTTTTT. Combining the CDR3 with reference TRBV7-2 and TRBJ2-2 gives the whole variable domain GAGVSQSPSNKVTEKGKDVELRCDPISGHTALYWYRQSLGQGLEFLIYFQGNSAPDKSGLPSDRFSAERTGGSVSTLTIQRTQQEDSAVYLCASSLALATGELFFGEGSRLTVL.

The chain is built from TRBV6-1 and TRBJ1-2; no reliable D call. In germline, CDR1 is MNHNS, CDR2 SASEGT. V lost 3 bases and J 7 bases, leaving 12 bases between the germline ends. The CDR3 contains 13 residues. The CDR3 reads CASSDRPDAGYTF. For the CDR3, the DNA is TGTGCCAGCAGTGATCGTCCGGACGCTGGCTACACCTTC.

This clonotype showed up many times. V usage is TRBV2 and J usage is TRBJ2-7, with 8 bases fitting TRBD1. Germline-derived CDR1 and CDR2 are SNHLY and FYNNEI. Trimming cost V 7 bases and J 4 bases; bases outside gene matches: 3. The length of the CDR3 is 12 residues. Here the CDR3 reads CASKTGDYEQYF. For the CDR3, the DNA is TGTGCCAGCAAGACAGGGGATTACGAGCAGTACTTC. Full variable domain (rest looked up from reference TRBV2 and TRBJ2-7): EPEVTQTPSHQVTQMGQEVILRCVPISNHLYFYWYRQILGQKVEFLVSFYNNEISEKSEIFDDQFSVERPDGSNFTLKIRSTKLEDSAMYFCASKTGDYEQYFGPGTRLTVT.